The rows below give T cell receptor beta chains drawn from one sample of a study of beta chain features in type 1 diabetes. TCRdb's copy holds only in-frame clones and misses some; the assay was immunoSEQ multiplex PCR. The profile shows about 170,000 clones, approximately 7.8% of them singletons. The sequenced sample was central memory CD4+ T cells from blood. The receptors were gathered from a woman aged 40 to 50 with type 1 diabetes. Both conserved end residues are part of each CDR3. The order of the fields is V gene, J gene, clone size, D gene, CDR3 DNA, CDR3 protein. D genes are given only for firm matches. Only some rows state a clone size, as once, few, many or a class for expanded clones.

TRBV29-1,TRBJ1-2,few,.,TGCAGCGTTGACCTCCAAGGGGCGTATGGCTACACCTTC,CSVDLQGAYGYTF
TRBV29-1,TRBJ1-6,.,TRBD1,TGCAGCGTCCAATTGGGGCAGGGGGATTCACCCCTCCACTTT,CSVQLGQGDSPLHF
TRBV28,TRBJ2-7,few,.,TGTGCCAGCTCAGCGGTTACCTACGAGCAGTACTTC,CASSAVTYEQYF
TRBV7-3,TRBJ2-7,.,.,TGTGCCAGCAGCCCCGGATGGGCCGACTACGAGCAGTACTTC,CASSPGWADYEQYF
TRBV30,TRBJ1-3,few,TRBD1,TGTGCCTGGAGGCCCGCAGGGGGCCAGGACACCATATATTTT,CAWRPAGGQDTIYF
TRBV2,TRBJ1-1,.,.,TGTGCCAGCAGTGGGGAGGGCAGCACTGAAGCTTTCTTT,CASSGEGSTEAFF
TRBV30,TRBJ1-3,few,.,TGTGCCTGGACCGCCAGGGGATCTGGAAACACCATATATTTT,CAWTARGSGNTIYF
TRBV5-1,TRBJ1-2,few,.,TGCGCCAGCAGCTTGGAAGGGAGCAACTATGGCTACACCTTC,CASSLEGSNYGYTF
TRBV15,TRBJ2-7,.,TRBD1,TGTGCCACCAGCAGAGACGGGACAGGCTACGAGCAGTACTTC,CATSRDGTGYEQYF
TRBV6-4,TRBJ1-1,few,.,TGTGCCTCAAGGGGCGAAGACACTGAAGCTTTCTTT,CASRGEDTEAFF
TRBV28,TRBJ2-7,few,TRBD2,TGTGCCAGCAGGATTAGCGGGAGAGGAGAGCAGTACTTC,CASRISGRGEQYF
TRBV28,TRBJ2-3,few,.,TGTGCCAGCAGCCCTGGCACAGATACGCAGTATTTT,CASSPGTDTQYF
TRBV27,TRBJ1-1,few,TRBD1,TGTGCCAGCAGTTCGTCGACAGGGATCACTGAAGCTTTCTTT,CASSSSTGITEAFF
TRBV29-1,TRBJ2-7,few,TRBD1,TGCAGCGTTGTAGGGGACAGGGGTACCTACGAGCAGTACTTC,CSVVGDRGTYEQYF
TRBV6-5,TRBJ2-5,.,TRBD1,TGTGCCAGCAAGGGGGCAGGGGGCTTCCAAGAGACCCAGTACTTC,CASKGAGGFQETQYF
TRBV5-1,TRBJ1-1,few,TRBD1,TGCGCCAGCAGACAGGGGGAAGGCACTGAAGCTTTCTTT,CASRQGEGTEAFF
TRBV28,TRBJ2-7,many,TRBD1,TGTGCCAGCAGTCCCACCTCTCGGACAGGGAGGTACGAGCAGTACTTC,CASSPTSRTGRYEQYF
TRBV5-4,TRBJ1-6,few,TRBD1,TGCGCCAGCAGCAAAGGACAGGGAGCCGGGACACCCCTCCACTTT,CASSKGQGAGTPLHF